This entry lists 2 T cell receptor beta chains sequenced from one sample in a study of T cell changes during pregnancy in multiple sclerosis. Sequencing was performed with immunoSEQ multiplex PCR; in TCRdb, only in-frame clones are kept and a portion is missing. The data hold around 80,000 clones, with roughly nine tenths observed a single time. This specimen consisted of peripheral blood, obtained before pregnancy. The receptors were sampled from a female donor with multiple sclerosis, enrolled in a pregnancy study.

The rearrangement joins TRBV11-1 to TRBJ2-2; 8 bases are a match to TRBD1. CDR3 length: 15 residues. Germline assignment: CDR1 SGHAT and CDR2 FQDESV (reference sequence). The V gene end was trimmed by 4 bases and the J gene end by 1 base; junction bases not matched to a gene: 2. CDR3 nucleotide sequence: TGTGCCAGCAGCTCTGGGACAGGGAACACCGGGGAGCTGTTTTTT. The encoded protein is CASSSGTGNTGELFF.

The V and J genes are TRBV28 and TRBJ1-1; D might be TRBD1 (5 bases). There are 14 residues in the CDR3. Trimming pared 2 bases from V and 5 bases from J, leaving 12 bases between. Germline CDR1 MDHEN, CDR2 SYDVKM. CDR3 sequence reads: CASSLVGEETEAFF. CDR3 nucleotide sequence: TGTGCCAGCAGTTTAGTAGGGGAGGAGACTGAAGCTTTCTTT.